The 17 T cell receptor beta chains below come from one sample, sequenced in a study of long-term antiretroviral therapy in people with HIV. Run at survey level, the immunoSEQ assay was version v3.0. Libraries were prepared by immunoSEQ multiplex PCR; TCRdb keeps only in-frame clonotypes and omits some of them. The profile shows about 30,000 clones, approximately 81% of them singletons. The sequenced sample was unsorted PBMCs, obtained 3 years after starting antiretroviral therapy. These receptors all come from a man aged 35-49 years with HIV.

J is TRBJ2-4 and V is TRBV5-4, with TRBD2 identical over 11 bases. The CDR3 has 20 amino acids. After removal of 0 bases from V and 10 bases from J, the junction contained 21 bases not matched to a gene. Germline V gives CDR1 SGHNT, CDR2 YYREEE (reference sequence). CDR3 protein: CASSLDFSVAGGRGLGIQYF. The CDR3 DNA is TGTGCCAGCAGCTTGGATTTTTCTGTAGCGGGAGGGAGGGGGCTGGGTATTCAGTACTTC.

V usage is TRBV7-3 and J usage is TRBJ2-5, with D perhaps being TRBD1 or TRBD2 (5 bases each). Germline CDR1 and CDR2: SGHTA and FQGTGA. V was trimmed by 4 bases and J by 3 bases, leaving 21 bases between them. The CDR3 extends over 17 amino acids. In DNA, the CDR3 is TGTGCCAGCAGCTCAGCCGGACTGGGACGTTTGGAAGAGACCCAGTACTTC. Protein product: CASSSAGLGRLEETQYF.

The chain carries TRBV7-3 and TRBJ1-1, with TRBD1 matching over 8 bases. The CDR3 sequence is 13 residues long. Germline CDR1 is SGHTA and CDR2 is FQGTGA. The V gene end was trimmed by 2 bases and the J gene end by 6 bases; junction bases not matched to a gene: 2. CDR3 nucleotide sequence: TGTGCCAGCAGCTTACAGGGGGCCCCTGAAGCTTTCTTT. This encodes CASSLQGAPEAFF.

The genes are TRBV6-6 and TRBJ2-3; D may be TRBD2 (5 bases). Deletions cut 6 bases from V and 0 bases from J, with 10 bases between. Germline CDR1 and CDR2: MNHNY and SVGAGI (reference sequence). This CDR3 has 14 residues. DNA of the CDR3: TGTGCCAGCAGCGGGGTTACTAGCACAGATACGCAGTATTTT. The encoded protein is CASSGVTSTDTQYF.

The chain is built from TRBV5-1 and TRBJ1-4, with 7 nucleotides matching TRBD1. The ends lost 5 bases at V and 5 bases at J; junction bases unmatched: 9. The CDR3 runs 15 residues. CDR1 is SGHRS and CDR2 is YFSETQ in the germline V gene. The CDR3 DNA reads TGCGCCAGCAGATTCGGGGACAGTACCAATGAAAAACTGTTTTTT. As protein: CASRFGDSTNEKLFF.

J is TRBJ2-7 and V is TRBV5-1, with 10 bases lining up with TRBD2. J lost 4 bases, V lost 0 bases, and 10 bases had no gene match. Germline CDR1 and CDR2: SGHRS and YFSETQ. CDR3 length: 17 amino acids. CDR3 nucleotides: TGCGCCAGCAGCTTGGCCCGACTAGCGGGCATCGAGTACGAGCAGTACTTC. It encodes CASSLARLAGIEYEQYF. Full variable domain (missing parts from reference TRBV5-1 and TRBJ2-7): KAGVTQTPRYLIKTRGQQVTLSCSPISGHRSVSWYQQTPGQGLQFLFEYFSETQRNKGNFPGRFSGRQFSNSRSEMNVSTLELGDSALYLCASSLARLAGIEYEQYFGPGTRLTVT.

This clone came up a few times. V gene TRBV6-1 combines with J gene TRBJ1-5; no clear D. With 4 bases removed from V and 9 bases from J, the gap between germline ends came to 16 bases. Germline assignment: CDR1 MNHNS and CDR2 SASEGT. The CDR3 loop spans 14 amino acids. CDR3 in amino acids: CASSVDGVVRPQHF. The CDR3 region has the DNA TGTGCCAGCAGTGTGGACGGGGTTGTAAGGCCCCAGCATTTT.

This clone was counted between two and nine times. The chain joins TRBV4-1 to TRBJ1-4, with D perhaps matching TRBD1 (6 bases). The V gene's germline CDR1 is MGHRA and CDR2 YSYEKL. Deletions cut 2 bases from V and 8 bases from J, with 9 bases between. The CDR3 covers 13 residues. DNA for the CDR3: TGCGCCAGCAGCCAACCCCAGGGGGAAAAACTGTTTTTT. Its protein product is CASSQPQGEKLFF.

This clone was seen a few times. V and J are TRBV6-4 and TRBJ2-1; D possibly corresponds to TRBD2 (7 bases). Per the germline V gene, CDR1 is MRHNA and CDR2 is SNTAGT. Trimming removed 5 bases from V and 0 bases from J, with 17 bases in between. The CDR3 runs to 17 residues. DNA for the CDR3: TGTGCCAGCAGTCCACCTCGGGGGGCCAGCTCCTACAATGAGCAGTTCTTC. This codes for CASSPPRGASSYNEQFF.

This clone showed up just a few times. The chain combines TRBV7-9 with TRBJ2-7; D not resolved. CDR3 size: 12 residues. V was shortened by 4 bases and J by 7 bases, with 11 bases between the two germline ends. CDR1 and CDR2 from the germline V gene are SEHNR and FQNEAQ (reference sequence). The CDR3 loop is CASSSGLGEQYF. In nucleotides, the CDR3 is TGTGCCAGCAGCTCTGGCCTCGGGGAGCAGTACTTC.

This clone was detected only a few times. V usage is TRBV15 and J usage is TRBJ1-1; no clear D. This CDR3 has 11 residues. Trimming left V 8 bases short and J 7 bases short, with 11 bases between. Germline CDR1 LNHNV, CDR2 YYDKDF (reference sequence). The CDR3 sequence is CATLYSGEAFF. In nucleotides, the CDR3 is TGTGCCACCCTTTATTCGGGTGAAGCTTTCTTT.

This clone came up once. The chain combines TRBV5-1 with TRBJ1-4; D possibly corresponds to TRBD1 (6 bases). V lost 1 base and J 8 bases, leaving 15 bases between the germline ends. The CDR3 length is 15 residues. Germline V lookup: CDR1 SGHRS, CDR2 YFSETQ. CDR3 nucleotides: TGCGCCAGCAGCTTGTTGGGGGGCGCGGGGGAAAAACTGTTTTTT. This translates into CASSLLGGAGEKLFF.

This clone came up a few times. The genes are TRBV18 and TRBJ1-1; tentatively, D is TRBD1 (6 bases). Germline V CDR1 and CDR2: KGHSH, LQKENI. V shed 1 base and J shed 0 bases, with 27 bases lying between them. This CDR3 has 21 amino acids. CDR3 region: CASSPLPTGGAGSKMNTEAFF. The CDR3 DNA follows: TGTGCCAGCTCACCACTACCCACGGGGGGGGCAGGGAGTAAGATGAACACTGAAGCTTTCTTT. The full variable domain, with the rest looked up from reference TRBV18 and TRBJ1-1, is NAGVMQNPRHLVRRRGQEARLRCSPMKGHSHVYWYRQLPEEGLKFMVYLQKENIIDESGMPKERFSAEFPKEGPSILRIQQVVRGDSAAYFCASSPLPTGGAGSKMNTEAFFGQGTRLTVV.

The CDR3, as DNA: TGTGCCAGCAGTTTTGCGGGACAAGTCTACGAGCAGTACTTC. Amino acid sequence: CASSFAGQVYEQYF. The J gene is TRBJ2-7, the V gene TRBV27, with D tentatively TRBD1 or TRBD2 (6 bases each). CDR3 size: 14 residues. The V end was cut by 3 bases, the J end by 3 bases, with 12 bases between. CDR1 and CDR2 from the germline V gene are MNHEY and SMNVEV (reference sequence).

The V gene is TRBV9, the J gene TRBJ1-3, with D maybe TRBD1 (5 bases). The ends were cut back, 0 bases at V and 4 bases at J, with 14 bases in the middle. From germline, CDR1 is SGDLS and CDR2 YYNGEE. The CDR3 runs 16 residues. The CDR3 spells CASSVVEGPSGNTIYF. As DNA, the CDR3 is TGTGCCAGCAGCGTAGTTGAGGGGCCCTCCGGAAACACCATATATTTT.

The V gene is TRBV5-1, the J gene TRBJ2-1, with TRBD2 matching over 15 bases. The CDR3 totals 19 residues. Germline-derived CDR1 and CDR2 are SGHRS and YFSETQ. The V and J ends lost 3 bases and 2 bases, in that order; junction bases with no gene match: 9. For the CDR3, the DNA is TGCGCCAGCAGCTCCCGGACTAGCGGGGGGGCCGGGACCTACAATGAGCAGTTCTTC. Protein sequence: CASSSRTSGGAGTYNEQFF.

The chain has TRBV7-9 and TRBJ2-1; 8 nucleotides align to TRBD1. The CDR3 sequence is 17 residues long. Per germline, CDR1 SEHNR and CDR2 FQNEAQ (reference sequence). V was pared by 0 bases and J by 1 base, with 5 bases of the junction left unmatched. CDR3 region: CASSLALRQGSYNEQFF. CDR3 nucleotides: TGTGCCAGCAGCTTAGCGCTTAGACAGGGGTCCTACAATGAGCAGTTCTTC.